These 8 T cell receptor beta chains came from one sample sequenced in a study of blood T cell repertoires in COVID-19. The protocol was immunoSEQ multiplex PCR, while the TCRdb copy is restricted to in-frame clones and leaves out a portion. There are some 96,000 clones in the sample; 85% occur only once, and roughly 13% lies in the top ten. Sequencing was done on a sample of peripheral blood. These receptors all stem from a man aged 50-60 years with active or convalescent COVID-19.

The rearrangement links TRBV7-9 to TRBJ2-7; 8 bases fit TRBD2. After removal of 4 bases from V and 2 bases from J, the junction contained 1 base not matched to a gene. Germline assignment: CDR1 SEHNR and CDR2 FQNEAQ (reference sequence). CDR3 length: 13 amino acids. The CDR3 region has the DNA TGTGCCAGCAGCTCGACTAGCGCCTACGAGCAGTACTTC. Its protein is CASSSTSAYEQYF.

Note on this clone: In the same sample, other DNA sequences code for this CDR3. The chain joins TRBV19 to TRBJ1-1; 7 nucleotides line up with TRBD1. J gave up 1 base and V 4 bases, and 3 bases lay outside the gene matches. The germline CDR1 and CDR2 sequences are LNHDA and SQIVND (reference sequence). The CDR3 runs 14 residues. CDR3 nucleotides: TGTGCCAGTAGTACTTGGACAGGGAACACTGAAGCTTTCTTT. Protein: CASSTWTGNTEAFF.

The CDR3 protein is CASSPVSTSHNEQFF. In nucleotides, the CDR3 is TGTGCCAGCTCACCAGTTTCTACTAGTCACAATGAGCAGTTCTTC. This chain joins TRBV18 and TRBJ2-1; maybe TRBD2 (5 bases). The CDR3 has 15 residues. V lost 2 bases and J 5 bases, leaving 13 bases between the germline ends. Per the germline V gene, CDR1 is KGHSH and CDR2 is LQKENI.

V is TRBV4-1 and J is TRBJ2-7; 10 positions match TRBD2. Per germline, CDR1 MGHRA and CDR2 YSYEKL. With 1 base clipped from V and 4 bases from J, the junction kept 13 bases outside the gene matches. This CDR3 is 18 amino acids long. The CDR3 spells CASSQATFSASGGYEQYF. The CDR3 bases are TGCGCCAGCAGCCAAGCAACCTTTTCGGCTAGCGGGGGTTACGAGCAGTACTTC.

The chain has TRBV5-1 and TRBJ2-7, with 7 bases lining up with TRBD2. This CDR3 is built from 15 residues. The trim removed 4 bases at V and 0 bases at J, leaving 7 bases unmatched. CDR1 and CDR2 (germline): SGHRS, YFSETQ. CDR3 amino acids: CASSLGGSGSYEQYF. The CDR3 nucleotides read TGCGCCAGCAGCCTCGGGGGGAGCGGCTCCTACGAGCAGTACTTC.

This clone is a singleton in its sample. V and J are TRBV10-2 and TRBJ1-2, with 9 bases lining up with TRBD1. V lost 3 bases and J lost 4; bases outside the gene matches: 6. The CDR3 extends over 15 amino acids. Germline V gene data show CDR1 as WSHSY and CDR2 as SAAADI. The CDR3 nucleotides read TGCGCCAGCAGTGACAACAGGGGGCAGAGCTATGGCTACACCTTC. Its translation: CASSDNRGQSYGYTF.

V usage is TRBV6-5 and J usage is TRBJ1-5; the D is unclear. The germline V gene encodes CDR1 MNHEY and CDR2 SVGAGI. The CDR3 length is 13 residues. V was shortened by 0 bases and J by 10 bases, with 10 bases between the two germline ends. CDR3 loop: CASSYSPQLPQHF. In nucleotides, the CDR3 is TGTGCCAGCAGTTACTCGCCGCAGTTACCCCAGCATTTT.

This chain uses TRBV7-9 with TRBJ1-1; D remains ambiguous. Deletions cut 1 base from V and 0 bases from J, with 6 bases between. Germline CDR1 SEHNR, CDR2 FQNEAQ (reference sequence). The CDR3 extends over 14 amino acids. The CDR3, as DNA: TGTGCCAGCAGCTTAGGTCGGGTGAACACTGAAGCTTTCTTT. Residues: CASSLGRVNTEAFF.